The 32 T cell receptor beta chains listed next were all sequenced from one sample in a study of T cells in tuberculosis. Sorting used thawed, overnight-rested PBMC stained with anti-CD3, a viability dye and GMM-loaded CD1B tetramer. C32 glucose monomycolate from Rhodococcus equi was loaded onto the CD1B tetramers. Sequencing used immunoSEQ multiplex PCR; TCRdb keeps in-frame clones, though not all of them. The sample includes about 54,000 clones, roughly 90% of them seen just once. Sequenced material: CD1b-GMM tetramer-negative cells sorted from PBMCs. The source is an adult woman with latent tuberculosis.

This chain connects TRBV7-9 to TRBJ1-4; 8 nucleotides agree with TRBD1. This CDR3 region has 16 residues. CDR1 SEHNR and CDR2 FQNEAQ come from the germline V gene (reference sequence). J lost 8 bases, V lost 3 bases, and 11 bases had no gene match. The CDR3 spells CASSFGEGQGGEKLFF. The CDR3 DNA reads as TGTGCCAGCAGCTTTGGTGAAGGACAGGGAGGCGAAAAACTGTTTTTT. Drawing the rest from reference TRBV7-9 and TRBJ1-4, the complete variable domain is DTGVSQNPRHKITKRGQNVTFRCDPISEHNRLYWYRQTLGQGPEFLTYFQNEAQLEKSRLLSDRFSAERPKGSFSTLEIQRTEQGDSAMYLCASSFGEGQGGEKLFFGSGTQLSVL.

The J gene is TRBJ2-7, the V gene TRBV6-1; tentatively, D is TRBD1 (6 bases). The CDR3 is 16 amino acids. The germline V and J ends were trimmed by 4 bases and 0 bases, with 16 bases remaining between them. Germline assignment: CDR1 MNHNS and CDR2 SASEGT. CDR3 sequence (DNA): TGTGCCAGCAGTGTCGAGAGGGGGACATACTCCTACGAGCAGTACTTC. It specifies CASSVERGTYSYEQYF.

The chain is built from TRBV7-2 and TRBJ1-3; the D is unclear. Trimming removed 8 bases at V and 0 bases at J, with 20 bases between. In germline, CDR1 is SGHTA, CDR2 FQGNSA. This CDR3 is 17 amino acids long. The chain's CDR3 is CASAPTGGLYSGNTIYF. CDR3 DNA sequence: TGTGCCAGCGCCCCTACGGGTGGACTATACTCTGGAAACACCATATATTTT.

The chain combines TRBV4-2 with TRBJ2-7; 8 nucleotides line up with TRBD1. Per the germline V gene, CDR1 is LGHNA and CDR2 is YNFKEQ. J lost 4 bases, V lost 4 bases, and 6 bases had no gene match. The CDR3 runs to 14 residues. The CDR3 is CASSRDRGPYEQYF. CDR3 nucleotide sequence: TGTGCCAGCAGCCGTGACAGGGGACCGTACGAGCAGTACTTC.

The chain uses TRBV7-2 and TRBJ2-5; D is ambiguous. Trimming removed 9 bases from V and 1 base from J, with 12 bases in between. This CDR3 has 13 amino acids. Germline V gene lookup returns CDR1 SGHTA and CDR2 FQGNSA. CDR3 bases: TGTGCCAGTTCACGAGCAGGCCAAGAGACCCAGTACTTC. Residues: CASSRAGQETQYF.

V usage is TRBV30 and J usage is TRBJ1-2; TRBD1 is a possible D gene (6 bases). CDR1 GTSNPN and CDR2 SVGIG come from the germline V gene (reference sequence). The CDR3 totals 12 residues. With 7 bases removed from V and 4 bases from J, the gap between germline ends came to 13 bases. In DNA form, the CDR3 reads TGTGCCTATAACAGGGATGCCTATGGCTACACCTTC. It yields the protein CAYNRDAYGYTF.

The table lists this clone with a count of one. This chain links TRBV10-3 with TRBJ1-1; D is ambiguous. This CDR3 has 13 amino acids. V was shortened by 7 bases and J by 1 base, with 10 bases between the two germline ends. CDR1 ENHRY and CDR2 SYGVKD come from the germline V gene. The CDR3 is CAIMGTRNTEAFF. In nucleotides, the CDR3 is TGTGCCATCATGGGCACCCGGAACACTGAAGCTTTCTTT.

Here the CDR3 DNA reads TGTGCCAGCAGGCAGGGACTAGCGGAGAACACCGGGGAGCTGTTTTTT. It is translated as CASRQGLAENTGELFF. The V gene is TRBV7-2, the J gene TRBJ2-2, with 11 bases lining up with TRBD2. CDR1 and CDR2 from the germline V gene are SGHTA and FQGNSA. This CDR3 comprises 16 residues. V lost 6 bases, J lost 1 base, and 4 bases stayed unmatched.

The V call is TRBV7-3, the J call TRBJ2-1; 10 positions agree with TRBD2. V dropped 5 bases and J dropped 10; count of bases not matched to a gene: 8. The CDR3 has 14 amino acids. The V gene's germline CDR1 is SGHTA and CDR2 FQGTGA. The CDR3 sequence is CASSLSGRAGEQFF. As DNA, the CDR3 is TGTGCCAGCAGCCTAAGCGGGAGGGCCGGGGAGCAGTTCTTC.

The chain joins TRBV6-5 to TRBJ2-7; TRBD1 matches 8 bases. V lost 8 bases and J lost 2; bases outside the gene matches: 5. Germline loops: CDR1 MNHEY, CDR2 SVGAGI. The CDR3 is made up of 13 amino acids. CDR3 sequence: CASGRDRTYEQYF. CDR3 bases: TGTGCCAGCGGCCGGGACAGGACCTACGAGCAGTACTTC.

This chain links TRBV4-3 with TRBJ1-1; D gene unclear. Trimming stripped 0 bases from V and 1 base from J, with 9 bases between. The V gene's germline CDR1 is LGHNA and CDR2 YSLEER. The CDR3 sequence is 15 residues long. The CDR3 coding sequence is TGCGCCAGCAGCCAAGAACGCAGTCAGAACACTGAAGCTTTCTTT. Translated, it gives CASSQERSQNTEAFF.

This chain connects TRBV30 to TRBJ2-3, with D possibly matching TRBD2 (7 bases). Trimming shortened V by 0 bases and J by 7 bases, and 11 bases separated the two germline ends. This CDR3 has 13 amino acids. Germline CDR1 is GTSNPN and CDR2 is SVGIG (reference sequence). For the CDR3, the DNA is TGTGCCTGGAGTGTAACGGGGGGCTATACGCAGTATTTT. This encodes CAWSVTGGYTQYF. Combining the CDR3 with reference TRBV30 and TRBJ2-3 gives the whole variable domain SQTIHQWPATLVQPVGSPLSLECTVEGTSNPNLYWYRQAAGRGLQLLFYSVGIGQISSEVPQNLSASRPQDRQFILSSKKLLLSDSGFYLCAWSVTGGYTQYFGPGTRLTVL.

The rearrangement links TRBV19 to TRBJ1-5; perhaps TRBD1 as D (6 bases). CDR3 length: 16 residues. Looked up from germline, CDR1 is LNHDA and CDR2 is SQIVND (reference sequence). Trimming took off 3 bases at V and 1 base at J, with 13 bases between the two ends. As DNA, the CDR3 is TGTGCCAGTAGTATGTCACAGGGCATAAGCAATCAGCCCCAGCATTTT. This gives the protein CASSMSQGISNQPQHF.

The chain employs TRBV7-2 and TRBJ1-2, with D perhaps matching TRBD1 (6 bases). Trimming pared 4 bases from V and 0 bases from J, leaving 15 bases between. The V gene's germline CDR1 is SGHTA and CDR2 FQGNSA. The CDR3 has 16 residues. CDR3 in DNA: TGTGCCAGCAGCTCACAGCAAGGGGGAGCTAACTATGGCTACACCTTC. Encoded protein: CASSSQQGGANYGYTF.

The chain employs TRBV18 and TRBJ1-1; D perhaps matches TRBD1 (6 bases). V was trimmed by 3 bases and J by 1 base, leaving 12 bases between them. The germline CDR1 and CDR2 sequences are KGHSH and LQKENI. There are 15 residues in the CDR3. The CDR3 DNA reads as TGTGCCAGCTCACCCAGGGGAGGGACGAACACTGAAGCTTTCTTT. Its protein product is CASSPRGGTNTEAFF.

This clone has only a few counts. This rearrangement joins TRBV7-9 to TRBJ2-5; no clear D. The DNA end lines up better with TRBJ2-7; the J call may be wrong. The CDR3 is 12 amino acids. Germline V CDR1 and CDR2: SEHNR, FQNEAQ (reference sequence). CDR3 sequence: CASSLGAYEQYF. The DNA of the CDR3 is TGTGCCAGCAGCTTAGGGGCCTACGAGCAGTACTTC.

The rearrangement uses TRBV6-4 and TRBJ1-5, with D possibly being TRBD1 (6 bases). The germline V gene has CDR1 MRHNA and CDR2 SNTAGT. V was cut by 1 base and J by 0 bases, with 10 bases left in between. CDR3 length equals 16 residues. CDR3 in DNA: TGTGCCAGCAGTGACTGGGGGGGCTATAGCAATCAGCCCCAGCATTTT. It is translated as CASSDWGGYSNQPQHF.

The chain combines TRBV2 with TRBJ2-5; 9 nucleotides line up with TRBD2. CDR3 length: 15 amino acids. In germline, CDR1 is SNHLY, CDR2 FYNNEI. Trimming at V came to 4 bases and at J to 5 bases, leaving 8 bases not matched to a gene. Here the CDR3 reads CASSVPAGGWETQYF. DNA of the CDR3: TGTGCCAGCAGTGTCCCAGCGGGGGGATGGGAGACCCAGTACTTC. The full variable domain, its missing parts supplied by reference TRBV2 and TRBJ2-5, is EPEVTQTPSHQVTQMGQEVILRCVPISNHLYFYWYRQILGQKVEFLVSFYNNEISEKSEIFDDQFSVERPDGSNFTLKIRSTKLEDSAMYFCASSVPAGGWETQYFGPGTRLLVL.

The chain has TRBV4-3 and TRBJ2-7; TRBD2 matches 8 bases. Trimming took 0 bases from V and 7 from J; bases not matched to a gene: 8. The length of the CDR3 is 15 residues. Germline V gene sequence: CDR1 LGHNA, CDR2 YSLEER. The CDR3 sequence is CASSQDLGLGGEQYF. CDR3 DNA sequence: TGCGCCAGCAGCCAAGATCTGGGACTAGGAGGGGAGCAGTACTTC.

The chain combines TRBV2 with TRBJ1-5; D gene unclear. Germline V CDR1 and CDR2: SNHLY, FYNNEI. The CDR3 consists of 11 residues. The V end lost 4 bases, the J end lost 8 bases, and 6 bases lay between the germline ends. The CDR3 here is CASSVHEPQHF. CDR3 nucleotide sequence: TGTGCCAGCAGTGTCCATGAGCCCCAGCATTTT.

This clone appeared a few times. The rearrangement uses TRBV6-5 and TRBJ2-2; TRBD2 is a possible D gene (5 bases). The CDR3 consists of 14 residues. V was trimmed by 0 bases and J by 3 bases, leaving 5 bases between them. The germline gives CDR1 MNHEY, CDR2 SVGAGI. This CDR3 is CASSYSRDTGELFF. Written as DNA, the CDR3 is TGTGCCAGCAGTTACTCGAGGGACACCGGGGAGCTGTTTTTT.

This chain links TRBV7-2 with TRBJ2-3; D may be TRBD2 (6 bases). Germline V lookup: CDR1 SGHTA, CDR2 FQGNSA. The CDR3 extends over 14 amino acids. The V and J ends lost 1 base and 4 bases respectively, with 9 bases between them. CDR3 coding DNA: TGTGCCAGCAGCTTAGTCGCGGGGCCAGATACGCAGTATTTT. Encoded protein: CASSLVAGPDTQYF.

This clone is a singleton in its sample. The chain couples TRBV7-9 to TRBJ1-1; the D gene is possibly TRBD1 (5 bases). This CDR3 has 13 residues. The V gene lost 5 bases and the J gene lost 9 bases, with 16 bases spanning the gap. The germline gives CDR1 SEHNR, CDR2 FQNEAQ (reference sequence). CDR3 in DNA: TGTGCCAGCAGCCCCCCCTCACAGGCACAAGCTTTCTTT. Protein sequence: CASSPPSQAQAFF.

V is TRBV19 and J is TRBJ1-2, with a tentative D call TRBD1 (5 bases). Trimming removed 6 bases from V and 3 bases from J, with 8 bases in between. Germline V gene data show CDR1 as LNHDA and CDR2 as SQIVND (reference sequence). This CDR3 contains 12 residues. As DNA, the CDR3 is TGTGCCAGTAGGCAGGGTGACTATGGCTACACCTTC. This sequence encodes CASRQGDYGYTF.

J is TRBJ2-2 and V is TRBV4-3; possibly TRBD2 for D (6 bases). V was pared by 2 bases and J by 6 bases, with 25 bases between. In germline, CDR1 is LGHNA, CDR2 YSLEER. The CDR3 is 19 residues long. CDR3 residues: CASSQNSRGTALMAGELFF. The CDR3 bases are TGCGCCAGCAGCCAAAATTCGCGGGGCACCGCTTTGATGGCCGGGGAGCTGTTTTTT.

The genes are TRBV7-9 and TRBJ2-2; 13 positions agree with TRBD2. The V gene's germline CDR1 is SEHNR and CDR2 FQNEAQ (reference sequence). CDR3 length: 16 residues. The trim removed 5 bases at V and 4 bases at J, leaving 4 bases unmatched. CDR3 in DNA: TGTGCCAGCAGCCAGGGACTAGCGGGAATCACCGGGGAGCTGTTTTTT. Amino acid sequence: CASSQGLAGITGELFF.

The J gene is TRBJ2-2, the V gene TRBV12-5; no clear D. Germline CDR1 is LGHNT and CDR2 is FRNRAP. Trimming took off 2 bases at V and 6 bases at J, with 13 bases between the two ends. The CDR3 totals 15 residues. The CDR3 protein is CASGLLLLRSGELFF. The CDR3 DNA reads as TGTGCTAGTGGTTTGCTCCTCCTGAGGTCCGGGGAGCTGTTTTTT.

The rearrangement joins TRBV7-3 to TRBJ1-2, with a tentative D call TRBD1 (6 bases). The V end was cut by 5 bases, the J end by 0 bases, with 19 bases between. CDR3 size: 17 residues. Germline loops: CDR1 SGHTA, CDR2 FQGTGA. The CDR3 DNA reads TGTGCCAGCAGCCTCCAACCGAGGACAGACACTAACTATGGCTACACCTTC. Its translation: CASSLQPRTDTNYGYTF. Full variable domain (missing parts from reference TRBV7-3 and TRBJ1-2): GAGVSQTPSNKVTEKGKYVELRCDPISGHTALYWYRQSLGQGPEFLIYFQGTGAADDSGLPNDRFFAVRPEGSVSTLKIQRTERGDSAVYLCASSLQPRTDTNYGYTFGSGTRLTVV.

The CDR3 loop is CASSPDRTVRYTF. CDR3 sequence (DNA): TGTGCCAGCAGCCCGGACAGAACGGTGCGCTACACCTTC. This rearrangement joins TRBV6-1 to TRBJ1-2, with D perhaps TRBD1 (6 bases). The CDR3 covers 13 residues. Germline CDR1 and CDR2: MNHNS and SASEGT. Trimming removed 6 bases from V and 9 bases from J, with 17 bases in between.

The chain links TRBV30 to TRBJ2-2; TRBD1 might be the D (6 bases). The germline V gene has CDR1 GTSNPN and CDR2 SVGIG (reference sequence). The CDR3 sequence is 16 residues long. Trimming took off 0 bases at V and 1 base at J, with 12 bases between the two ends. The DNA for the CDR3 is TGTGCCTGGAGTGTATTCAGCAGGGGGAACACCGGGGAGCTGTTTTTT. Amino acid sequence: CAWSVFSRGNTGELFF.

For the CDR3, the DNA is TGTGCCAGCAGTTTGGACCGGGACAGGGGTTTCTCGGAGACCCAGTACTTC. This codes for CASSLDRDRGFSETQYF. This chain connects TRBV28 to TRBJ2-5, with 10 bases matching TRBD1. The CDR3 is 17 amino acids. From germline, CDR1 is MDHEN and CDR2 SYDVKM. After removal of 3 bases from V and 5 bases from J, the junction contained 12 bases not matched to a gene. Complete variable domain (other parts from reference TRBV28 and TRBJ2-5): DVKVTQSSRYLVKRTGEKVFLECVQDMDHENMFWYRQDPGLGLRLIYFSYDVKMKEKGDIPEGYSVSREKKERFSLILESASTNQTSMYLCASSLDRDRGFSETQYFGPGTRLLVL.

V is TRBV14 and J is TRBJ2-1, with 7 nucleotides matching TRBD1. The length of the CDR3 is 12 residues. Losses at the gene ends were 4 bases for V and 14 bases for J; bases not matched to a gene: 8. The germline CDR1 and CDR2 sequences are SGHDN and FVKESK. The CDR3: CASSPKGAAKFF. The CDR3 nucleotides are TGTGCCAGCAGCCCTAAGGGGGCGGCAAAGTTCTTC.